What follows are 13 T cell receptor beta chains derived from one specimen sequenced in a study of Ad26.COV2.S vaccination and SARS-CoV-2 variants. The table came from immunoSEQ multiplex PCR; TCRdb's copy has only in-frame clones and leaves some out. The table has nearly 95,000 clones, roughly 84% seen once. The sample was peripheral blood, taken after recovery from COVID-19. These receptors came from a human donor who had recovered from COVID-19.

As for this clone: Other DNA sequences within the sample encode an identical CDR3. This chain joins TRBV7-8 and TRBJ2-7; no clear D gene. This CDR3 comprises 11 residues. Germline V lookup: CDR1 SGHVS, CDR2 FQNEAQ. V was clipped by 8 bases and J by 0 bases, with 5 bases between them. Here the CDR3 DNA reads TGTGCCAGCGGCGGCTCCTACGAGCAGTACTTC. Translation gives CASGGSYEQYF.

Of note for this clone: The same CDR3 can be traced to other DNA sequences in this sample. The gene calls are TRBV27 and TRBJ2-7, with D tentatively TRBD2 (5 bases). CDR3 length: 12 amino acids. V shed 2 bases and J shed 4 bases, with 6 bases lying between them. Germline CDR1 and CDR2: MNHEY and SMNVEV (reference sequence). The CDR3: CASSLSGYEQYF. The CDR3 nucleotides are TGTGCCAGCAGTTTAAGCGGTTACGAGCAGTACTTC.

This chain joins TRBV25-1 and TRBJ2-5; D may be TRBD1 (6 bases). Trimming took 6 bases from V and 2 from J, leaving 16 bases between them. Germline assignment: CDR1 MGHDK and CDR2 SYGVNS. The CDR3 spans 15 residues. For the CDR3, the DNA is TGTGCCAGCAGCCCGATCCGGGACACGCAAGAGACCCAGTACTTC. This sequence encodes CASSPIRDTQETQYF.

The chain uses TRBV24-1 and TRBJ1-4; no firm D call. Germline CDR1 reads KGHDR; CDR2 reads SFDVKD. The CDR3 is made up of 16 amino acids. V lost 5 bases, J lost 3 bases, and 15 bases lay in between. The CDR3 loop reads CATSAGAGPPNEKLFF. CDR3 bases: TGTGCCACCAGTGCCGGAGCCGGGCCTCCTAATGAAAAACTGTTTTTT.

The V and J genes are TRBV7-3 and TRBJ1-6; TRBD1 might be the D (5 bases). Germline lookup yields CDR1 SGHTA and CDR2 FQGTGA. This CDR3 has 13 amino acids. V lost 1 base and J lost 10, with 8 bases in between. The CDR3 is CASSLREGSPLHF. The CDR3 bases are TGTGCCAGCAGCTTAAGGGAGGGGTCACCCCTCCACTTT.

This chain connects TRBV7-2 to TRBJ2-1, with D unclear. The CDR3 is made up of 14 amino acids. Germline loops: CDR1 SGHTA, CDR2 FQGNSA. Trimming removed 6 bases at V and 8 bases at J, with 17 bases between. DNA for the CDR3: TGTGCCAGCAGACTGGACCTCACCGGCCATGAGCAGTTCTTC. This sequence encodes CASRLDLTGHEQFF.

The chain uses TRBV7-2 and TRBJ1-1; D is possibly TRBD1 (5 bases). V lost 3 bases and J lost 2, with 13 bases in between. Germline lookup yields CDR1 SGHTA and CDR2 FQGNSA. This CDR3 has 15 residues. CDR3 amino acids: CASSFYSTGNTEAFF. The CDR3 DNA sequence: TGTGCCAGCAGCTTTTACTCAACAGGTAACACTGAAGCTTTCTTT.

The rearrangement joins TRBV28 to TRBJ1-6, with D perhaps TRBD1 (6 bases). V lost 7 bases and J lost 0, with 16 bases in between. Germline V gene sequence: CDR1 MDHEN, CDR2 SYDVKM. The CDR3 runs to 17 residues. The chain's CDR3 is CASNFPRGSSYNSPLHF. The CDR3 coding sequence is TGTGCCAGCAACTTTCCCAGGGGCAGCTCCTATAATTCACCCCTCCACTTT.

The CDR3, as DNA: TGTGCCAGCAGCTTATTGCGGGCCACTGAAGCTTTCTTT. Residues: CASSLLRATEAFF. J is TRBJ1-1 and V is TRBV11-2; D is unclear. The CDR3 extends over 13 amino acids. Germline CDR1 and CDR2: SGHAT and FQNNGV. V was pared by 2 bases and J by 4 bases, with 8 bases between. The variable domain in full, with the rest retrieved from reference TRBV11-2 and TRBJ1-1, is EAGVAQSPRYKIIEKRQSVAFWCNPISGHATLYWYQQILGQGPKLLIQFQNNGVVDDSQLPKDRFSAERLKGVDSTLKIQPAKLEDSAVYLCASSLLRATEAFFGQGTRLTVV.

This sequence joins TRBV28 and TRBJ2-1, with D perhaps matching TRBD2 (7 bases). Germline V gene lookup returns CDR1 MDHEN and CDR2 SYDVKM. The CDR3 runs to 17 residues. The V and J ends lost 3 bases and 4 bases respectively, with 19 bases between them. The CDR3: CASSFRGAGVWYNEQFF. The CDR3 bases are TGTGCCAGCAGTTTCAGGGGTGCGGGAGTTTGGTACAATGAGCAGTTCTTC.

This clone showed up just once. The chain carries TRBV27 and TRBJ2-7, with 9 bases fitting TRBD1. The V and J ends lost 8 bases and 2 bases, in that order; junction bases with no gene match: 10. This CDR3 contains 15 residues. Germline loops: CDR1 MNHEY, CDR2 SMNVEV (reference sequence). The CDR3 DNA reads TGTGCCAGCTGTACCGGGACAGGGTGTCCCTACGAGCAGTACTTC. This translates into CASCTGTGCPYEQYF.

This clone occurred once. The chain links TRBV27 to TRBJ2-3; 9 bases map to TRBD1. Trimming at V came to 6 bases and at J to 6 bases, leaving 7 bases not matched to a gene. Germline lookup yields CDR1 MNHEY and CDR2 SMNVEV (reference sequence). This CDR3 has 14 residues. Here the CDR3 DNA reads TGTGCCAGCAGATCGACAGGGGGAGTGGATACGCAGTATTTT. Translated, it gives CASRSTGGVDTQYF.

V gene TRBV7-2 combines with J gene TRBJ1-2; D remains ambiguous. CDR3 size: 14 residues. Between the trimmed V and J ends, which lost 1 base and 8 bases, there was a span of 14 bases. Germline V CDR1 and CDR2: SGHTA, FQGNSA. The CDR3 spells CASSLVTTMEGYTF. DNA of the CDR3: TGTGCCAGCAGCTTAGTCACCACAATGGAGGGCTACACCTTC.